This T cell receptor beta chain originates from a study of shared clonotypes between healthy human individuals. The overall study: The study used three CD4 naive, three CD4 memory, two CD8 naive and one CD8 memory plate per donor.

Overall study findings and caveats: On the whole, naive subsets had larger estimated richness than memory subsets had. Non-shared clonotypes had lower generation probabilities than clonotypes shared by all four sorted-subset donors.

TCRdb keeps only in-frame clones here, not all; method: immunoSEQ multiplex PCR. Among some 1,100,000 clones listed, 75% to 80% were seen once. The CDR3 length is 11 residues. CDR1 SNHLY and CDR2 FYNNEI come from the germline V gene. The V and J ends lost 8 bases and 8 bases respectively, with 10 bases between them. This clone was seen ten or more times. Antigen unknown. This receptor was obtained from a man between 18 and 35 years old in good health. Some clones in this sample may be carry-over from other donors' samples. V is TRBV2 and J is TRBJ2-1, with a possible D match to TRBD2 (5 bases). Sequencing was carried out using memory CD4+ T cells from PBMCs. Documented subset: CD45RA-negative fraction. DNA of the CDR3: TGTGCCAGCGGGCTAGCCGATGAGCAGTTCTTC. Translation: CASGLADEQFF.